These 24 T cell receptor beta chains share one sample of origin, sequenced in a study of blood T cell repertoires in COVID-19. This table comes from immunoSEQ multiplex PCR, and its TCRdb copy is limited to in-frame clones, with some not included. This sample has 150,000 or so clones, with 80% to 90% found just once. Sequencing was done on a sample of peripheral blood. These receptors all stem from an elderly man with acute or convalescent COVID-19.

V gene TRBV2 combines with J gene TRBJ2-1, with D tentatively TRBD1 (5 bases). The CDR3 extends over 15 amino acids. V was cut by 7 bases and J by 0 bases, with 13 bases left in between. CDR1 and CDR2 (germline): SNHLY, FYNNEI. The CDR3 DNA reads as TGTGCCAGCACCCCAGACAGTTCCTCCTACAATGAGCAGTTCTTC. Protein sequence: CASTPDSSSYNEQFF.

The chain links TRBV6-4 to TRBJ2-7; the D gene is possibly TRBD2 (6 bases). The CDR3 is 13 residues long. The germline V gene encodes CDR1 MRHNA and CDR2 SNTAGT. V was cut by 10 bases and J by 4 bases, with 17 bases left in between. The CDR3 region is CANSGPRDYEQYF. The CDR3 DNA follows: TGTGCCAACAGCGGGCCGCGGGATTACGAGCAGTACTTC.

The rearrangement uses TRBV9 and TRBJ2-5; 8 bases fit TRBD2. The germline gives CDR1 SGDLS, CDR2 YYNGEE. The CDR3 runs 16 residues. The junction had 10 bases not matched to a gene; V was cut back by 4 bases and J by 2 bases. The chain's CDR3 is CASSPRISSGQETQYF. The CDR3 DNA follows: TGTGCCAGCAGCCCCAGAATTTCTAGCGGGCAAGAGACCCAGTACTTC.

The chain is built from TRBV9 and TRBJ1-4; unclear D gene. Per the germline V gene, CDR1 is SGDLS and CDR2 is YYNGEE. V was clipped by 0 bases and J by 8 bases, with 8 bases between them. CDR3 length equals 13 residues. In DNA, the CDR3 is TGTGCCAGCAGCGTAGCCCCGGGAGAAAAACTGTTTTTT. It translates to CASSVAPGEKLFF.

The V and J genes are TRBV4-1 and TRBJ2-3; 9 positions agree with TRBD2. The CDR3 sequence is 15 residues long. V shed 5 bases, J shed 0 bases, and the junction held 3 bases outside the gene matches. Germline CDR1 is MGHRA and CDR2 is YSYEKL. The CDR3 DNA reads TGCGCCAGCAGCGCGGGGGGGGTCAGCACAGATACGCAGTATTTT. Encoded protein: CASSAGGVSTDTQYF.

The CDR3 reads CASSLGGGGRTDTQYF. The CDR3 region has the DNA TGTGCCAGCAGCTTAGGTGGGGGGGGGAGAACAGATACGCAGTATTTT. The chain employs TRBV7-2 and TRBJ2-3; TRBD2 aligns across 7 bases. V gave up 1 base and J gave up 3 bases; unmatched junction bases: 7. Germline V lookup: CDR1 SGHTA, CDR2 FQGNSA. This CDR3 has 16 amino acids.

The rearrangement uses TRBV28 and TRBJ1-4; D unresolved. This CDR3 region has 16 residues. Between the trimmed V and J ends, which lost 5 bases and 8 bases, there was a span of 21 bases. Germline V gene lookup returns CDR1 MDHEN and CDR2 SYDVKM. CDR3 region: CASSPVLAFGSEKLFF. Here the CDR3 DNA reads TGTGCCAGCAGTCCGGTACTGGCGTTTGGGAGCGAAAAACTGTTTTTT.

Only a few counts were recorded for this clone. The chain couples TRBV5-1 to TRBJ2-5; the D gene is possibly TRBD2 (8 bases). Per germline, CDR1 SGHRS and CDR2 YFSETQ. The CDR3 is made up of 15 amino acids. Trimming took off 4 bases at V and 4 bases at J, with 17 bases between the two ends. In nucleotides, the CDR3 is TGCGCCAGCAGCGTGACGGGAGGGGGCGGAGAGACCCAGTACTTC. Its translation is CASSVTGGGGETQYF.

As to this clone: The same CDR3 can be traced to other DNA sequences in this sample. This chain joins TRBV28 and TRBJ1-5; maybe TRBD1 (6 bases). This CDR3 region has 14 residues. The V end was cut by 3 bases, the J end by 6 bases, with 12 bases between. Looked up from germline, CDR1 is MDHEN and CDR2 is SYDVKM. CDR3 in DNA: TGTGCCAGCAGTTTGGCAGGGGCGGGTCAGCCCCAGCATTTT. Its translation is CASSLAGAGQPQHF.

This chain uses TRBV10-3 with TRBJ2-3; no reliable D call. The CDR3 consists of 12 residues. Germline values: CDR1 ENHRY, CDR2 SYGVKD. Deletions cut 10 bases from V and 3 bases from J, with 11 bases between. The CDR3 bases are TGTGCCAGAAACTTTTTTACAGATACGCAGTATTTT. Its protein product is CARNFFTDTQYF.

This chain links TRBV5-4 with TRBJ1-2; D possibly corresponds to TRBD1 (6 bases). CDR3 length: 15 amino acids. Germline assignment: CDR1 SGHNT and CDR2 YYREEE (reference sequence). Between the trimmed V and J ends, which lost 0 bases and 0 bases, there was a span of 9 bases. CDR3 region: CASSLGGPPNYGYTF. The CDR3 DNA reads TGTGCCAGCAGCTTGGGGGGGCCCCCTAACTATGGCTACACCTTC.

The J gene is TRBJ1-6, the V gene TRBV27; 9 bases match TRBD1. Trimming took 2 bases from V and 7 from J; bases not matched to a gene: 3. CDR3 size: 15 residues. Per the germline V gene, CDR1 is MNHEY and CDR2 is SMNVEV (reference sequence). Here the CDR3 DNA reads TGTGCCAGCAGTTTAGGGACAGGGTACAATTCACCCCTCCACTTT. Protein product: CASSLGTGYNSPLHF.

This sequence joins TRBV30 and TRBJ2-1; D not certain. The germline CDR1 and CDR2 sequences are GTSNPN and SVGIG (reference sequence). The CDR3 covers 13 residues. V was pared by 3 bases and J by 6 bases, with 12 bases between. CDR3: CAWSLRGGNEQFF. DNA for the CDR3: TGTGCCTGGAGCCTTAGAGGTGGCAATGAGCAGTTCTTC.

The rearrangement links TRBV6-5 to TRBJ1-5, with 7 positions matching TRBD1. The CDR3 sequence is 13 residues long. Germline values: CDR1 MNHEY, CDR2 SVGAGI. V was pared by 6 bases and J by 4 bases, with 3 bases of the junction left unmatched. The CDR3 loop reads CASRQGWNQPQHF. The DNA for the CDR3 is TGTGCCAGCAGACAGGGGTGGAATCAGCCCCAGCATTTT.

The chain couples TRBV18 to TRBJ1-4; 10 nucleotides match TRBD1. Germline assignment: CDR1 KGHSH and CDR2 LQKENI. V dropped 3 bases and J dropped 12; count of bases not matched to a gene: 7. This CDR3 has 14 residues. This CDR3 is CASSPSDRGVELFF. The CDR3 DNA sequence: TGTGCCAGCTCACCTTCGGACAGGGGGGTGGAACTGTTTTTT.

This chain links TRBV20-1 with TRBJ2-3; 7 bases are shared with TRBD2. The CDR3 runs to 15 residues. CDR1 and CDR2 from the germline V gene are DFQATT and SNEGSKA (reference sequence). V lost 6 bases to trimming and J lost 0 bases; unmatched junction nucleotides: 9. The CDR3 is CSASKSGTSTDTQYF. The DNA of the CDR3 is TGCAGTGCAAGTAAAAGCGGGACTAGCACAGATACGCAGTATTTT.

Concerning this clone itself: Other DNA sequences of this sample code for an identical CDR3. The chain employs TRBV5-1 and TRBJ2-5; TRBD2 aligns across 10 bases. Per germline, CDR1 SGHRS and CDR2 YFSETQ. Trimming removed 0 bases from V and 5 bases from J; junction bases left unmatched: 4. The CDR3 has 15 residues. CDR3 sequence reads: CASSLGSSGRETQYF. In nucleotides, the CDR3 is TGCGCCAGCAGCTTGGGAAGTAGCGGGAGGGAGACCCAGTACTTC.

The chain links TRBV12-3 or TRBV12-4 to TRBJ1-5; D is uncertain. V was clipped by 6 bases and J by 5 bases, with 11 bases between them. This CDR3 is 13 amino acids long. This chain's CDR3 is CASSPGIHQPQHF. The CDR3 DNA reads TGTGCCAGCAGCCCCGGGATCCATCAGCCCCAGCATTTT.

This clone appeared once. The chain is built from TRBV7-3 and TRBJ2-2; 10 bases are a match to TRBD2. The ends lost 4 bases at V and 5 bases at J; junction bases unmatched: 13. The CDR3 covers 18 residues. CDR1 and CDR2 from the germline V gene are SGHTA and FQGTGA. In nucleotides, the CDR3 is TGTGCCAGCAGCTCCCGTGGAGCGGGAGGGCCCGGGACCGGGGAGCTGTTTTTT. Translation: CASSSRGAGGPGTGELFF.

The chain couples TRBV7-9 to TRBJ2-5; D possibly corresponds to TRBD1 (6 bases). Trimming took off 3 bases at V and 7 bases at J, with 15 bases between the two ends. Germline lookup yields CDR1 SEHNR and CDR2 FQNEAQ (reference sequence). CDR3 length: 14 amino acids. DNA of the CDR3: TGTGCCAGCAGCTTCACAGGGTACTTGGGGACCCAGTACTTC. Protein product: CASSFTGYLGTQYF. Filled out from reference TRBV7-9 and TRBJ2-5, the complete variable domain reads DTGVSQNPRHKITKRGQNVTFRCDPISEHNRLYWYRQTLGQGPEFLTYFQNEAQLEKSRLLSDRFSAERPKGSFSTLEIQRTEQGDSAMYLCASSFTGYLGTQYFGPGTRLLVL.

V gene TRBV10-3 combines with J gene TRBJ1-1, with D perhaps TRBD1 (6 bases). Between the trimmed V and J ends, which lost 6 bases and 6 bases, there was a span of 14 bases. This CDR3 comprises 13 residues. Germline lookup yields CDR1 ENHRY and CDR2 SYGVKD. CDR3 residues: CAIRPDRFSEAFF. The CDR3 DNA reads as TGTGCCATCAGACCCGACAGGTTCTCTGAAGCTTTCTTT.

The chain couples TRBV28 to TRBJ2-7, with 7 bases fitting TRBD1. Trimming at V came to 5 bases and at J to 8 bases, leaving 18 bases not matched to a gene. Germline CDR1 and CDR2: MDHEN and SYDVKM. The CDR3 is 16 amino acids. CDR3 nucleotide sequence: TGTGCCAGCAGTACATCTCGCCGGGACAGACCCGCCAAGCAGTACTTC. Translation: CASSTSRRDRPAKQYF.

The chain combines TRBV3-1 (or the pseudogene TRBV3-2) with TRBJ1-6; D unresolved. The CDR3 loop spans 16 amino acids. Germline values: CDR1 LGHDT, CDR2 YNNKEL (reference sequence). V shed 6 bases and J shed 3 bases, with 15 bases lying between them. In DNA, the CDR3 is TGTGCCAGCAGATCAAGAGATGAGGGCTATAATTCACCCCTCCACTTT. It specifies CASRSRDEGYNSPLHF.

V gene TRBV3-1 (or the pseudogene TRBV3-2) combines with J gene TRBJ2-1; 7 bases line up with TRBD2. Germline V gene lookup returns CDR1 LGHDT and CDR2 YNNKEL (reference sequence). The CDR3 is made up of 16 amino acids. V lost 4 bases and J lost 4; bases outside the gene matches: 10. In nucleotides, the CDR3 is TGTGCCAGCAGCCCCCGGGGAGCGGGAAGGTACAATGAGCAGTTCTTC. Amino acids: CASSPRGAGRYNEQFF.